This paragraph covers one TCR beta chain sequence. What it binds is not known. This CDR3 contains 15 residues. V lost 6 bases to trimming and J lost 0 bases, with 12 bases between them. Germline V gene lookup returns CDR1 MNHNS and CDR2 SASEGT. The PCR ran on 60 Vbeta and 13 Jbeta primers. Generated by immunoSEQ multiplex PCR, the TCRdb table keeps only in-frame clones and is missing some. The sample yields around 230,000 clones, 82% seen once. This specimen belongs to a study of cytomegalovirus exposure and HLA in healthy donors. Study-wide points: In presence/absence analyses, roughly uniform sequencing depth across donors was assumed.

The sample taken for sequencing was PBMCs. This chain links TRBV6-1 with TRBJ2-1, with a weak D call TRBD1 (5 bases). The clonotype comes from a man aged 40-50 years in good health and CMV-seropositive. The CDR3 loop reads CASSQQVYSYNEQFF. The CDR3 DNA is TGTGCCAGCAGCCAACAGGTTTACTCCTACAATGAGCAGTTCTTC.